The 17 T cell receptor beta chains reported below all come from one sample, sequenced in a study of blood T cells in healthy people across ages. Together with a sample-barcoded 5' primer, a J-beta primer mix was included in a second PCR lasting about 7 to 11 cycles. TCRdb fed the 5' RACE reads into MiXCR, producing one record per CDR3 protein. The table has hundreds of thousands of distinct CDR3 sequences, approximately 25% seen once. The sample also formed part of further work on T cells of mothers and their children.

The sample was blood. The receptors shown here come from a boy younger than 18 in good health.

Only a few counts were recorded for this clonotype. The genes are TRBV2 and TRBJ1-4; D not resolved. Germline CDR1 is SNHLY and CDR2 is FYNNEI. This CDR3 is built from 14 residues. Trimming left V 10 bases short and J 3 bases short, with 15 bases between. CDR3 loop: CATSSRVPNEKLFF. In DNA form, the CDR3 reads TGTGCCACGTCCAGCCGGGTTCCTAATGAAAAACTGTTTTTT.

This clonotype has at least ten counts. V usage is TRBV3-1 and J usage is TRBJ2-7; no reliable D call. CDR3 length: 15 residues. V lost 5 bases and J lost 0, with 14 bases in between. Germline CDR1 LGHDT, CDR2 YNNKEL (reference sequence). In nucleotides, the CDR3 is TGTGCCAGCAGCTCCCGGGCAGGTTCCTCCTACGAGCAGTACTTC. This translates into CASSSRAGSSYEQYF.

Only a few counts were recorded for this clonotype. The CDR3 loop reads CASSEYWGANEQETQYF. CDR3 DNA: TGTGCCAGCAGTGAATATTGGGGCGCAAACGAACAAGAGACCCAGTACTTC. The V and J genes are TRBV6-1 and TRBJ2-5; D perhaps matches TRBD1 (5 bases). V shed 2 bases and J shed 2 bases, with 18 bases lying between them. CDR1 and CDR2 (germline): MNHNS, SASEGT. The CDR3 length is 17 residues.

This clonotype has ten or more counts. This chain joins TRBV5-1 and TRBJ2-3; 10 nucleotides align to TRBD1. Germline CDR1 reads SGHRS; CDR2 reads YFSETQ. The trim removed 6 bases at V and 9 bases at J, leaving 10 bases unmatched. The CDR3 totals 14 residues. DNA of the CDR3: TGCGCCAGCAAGGGGACAGGGGAATTAGAGACGCAGTATTTT. Protein sequence: CASKGTGELETQYF.

This clonotype was recorded a few times. The chain combines TRBV25-1 with TRBJ2-5, with D perhaps TRBD2 (6 bases). This CDR3 is built from 13 residues. The germline V gene encodes CDR1 MGHDK and CDR2 SYGVNS. V lost 6 bases to trimming and J lost 2 bases, with 10 bases between them. CDR3 loop: CASSWEEQETQYF. The CDR3 bases are TGTGCCAGCAGCTGGGAGGAACAAGAGACCCAGTACTTC.

The V and J genes are TRBV20-1 and TRBJ2-5; 7 bases line up with TRBD2. The DNA end is more similar to TRBJ2-7, so the J call may be wrong. Germline V gene lookup returns CDR1 DFQATT and CDR2 SNEGSKA (reference sequence). The CDR3 is made up of 14 amino acids. The CDR3 spells CSARGGGFFYEQYF. CDR3 in DNA: TGCAGTGCTAGAGGCGGGGGATTTTTCTACGAGCAGTACTTC.

The rearrangement joins TRBV19 to TRBJ1-2; 11 positions match TRBD1. Germline-derived CDR1 and CDR2 are LNHDA and SQIVND (reference sequence). The CDR3 sequence is 16 residues long. V lost 6 bases to trimming and J lost 3 bases; unmatched junction nucleotides: 9. CDR3 amino acids: CASSPLGTGGDYGYTF. The CDR3 DNA sequence: TGTGCCAGTAGCCCCTTGGGGACAGGGGGTGACTATGGCTACACCTTC.

The V and J genes are TRBV6-2 or TRBV6-3 and TRBJ2-1; tentatively, D is TRBD1 or TRBD2 (5 bases each). Germline CDR1 reads MNHEY; CDR2 reads SVGEGT. Trimming removed 2 bases from V and 9 bases from J, with 8 bases in between. The CDR3 spans 12 residues. This CDR3 is CASSYGGSEQFF. The DNA for the CDR3 is TGTGCCAGCAGTTACGGGGGATCTGAGCAGTTCTTC.

This clonotype turned up a few times. The chain combines TRBV4-2 with TRBJ1-4, with a possible D match to TRBD1 (5 bases). V shed 0 bases and J shed 8 bases, with 16 bases lying between them. Germline lookup yields CDR1 LGHNA and CDR2 YNFKEQ. This CDR3 is built from 16 residues. The CDR3 nucleotides read TGTGCCAGCAGCCAAGATTCTACCAGGGTTTTGGAAAAACTGTTTTTT. Translated, it gives CASSQDSTRVLEKLFF.

The chain carries TRBV15 and TRBJ1-4; possible D gene TRBD1, 5 bases. CDR1 and CDR2 (germline): LNHNV, YYDKDF (reference sequence). V shed 2 bases and J shed 0 bases, with 19 bases lying between them. The CDR3 runs 19 residues. CDR3 loop: CATSRRIGGSIPTNEKLFF. The CDR3 nucleotides read TGTGCCACCAGCAGAAGAATCGGGGGTTCAATCCCAACTAATGAAAAACTGTTTTTT. Full variable domain (rest looked up from reference TRBV15 and TRBJ1-4): DAMVIQNPRYQVTQFGKPVTLSCSQTLNHNVMYWYQQKSSQAPKLLFHYYDKDFNNEADTPDNFQSRRPNTSFCFLDIRSPGLGDTAMYLCATSRRIGGSIPTNEKLFFGSGTQLSVL.

This clonotype was recorded a few times. DNA for the CDR3: TGTGCCAGCAGAAGCGGTACTCTACGGGAGTTCTTC. Translating it yields CASRSGTLREFF. The chain is built from TRBV6-2 or TRBV6-3 and TRBJ2-1; TRBD2 might be the D (5 bases). The V gene's germline CDR1 is MNHEY and CDR2 SVGEGT. The CDR3 spans 12 residues. V gave up 6 bases and J gave up 14 bases, with 17 bases separating them.

Written as DNA, the CDR3 is TGTGCCAGCTACGAAAAAGGGGGTTCTGGGGCCAACGTCCTGACTTTC. Translating gives CASYEKGGSGANVLTF. The V call is TRBV5-6, the J call TRBJ2-6, with a possible D match to TRBD1 (6 bases). The germline V and J ends were trimmed by 7 bases and 1 base, with 15 bases remaining between them. Germline assignment: CDR1 SGHDT and CDR2 YYEEEE. The CDR3 spans 16 residues.

This chain links TRBV6-5 with TRBJ2-1, with TRBD2 matching 9 bases. The V and J ends lost 4 bases and 5 bases, in that order; junction bases with no gene match: 6. CDR1 and CDR2 (germline): MNHEY, SVGAGI. The CDR3 spans 15 residues. CDR3 coding DNA: TGTGCCAGCAGTTCCATTAGCGGGAGAGACAATGAGCAGTTCTTC. Amino acids: CASSSISGRDNEQFF.

This sequence joins TRBV20-1 and TRBJ2-5; no clear D gene. With the DNA end fitting TRBJ2-1 better, the J assignment may be wrong. The CDR3 length is 16 residues. Per germline, CDR1 DFQATT and CDR2 SNEGSKA (reference sequence). This chain's CDR3 is CSAIRSDPRAYNEQFF. The CDR3 bases are TGCAGTGCTATCCGTTCGGATCCTAGAGCCTACAATGAGCAGTTCTTC.

With regard to this clonotype: Compared with germline, one end of the junction differs, possibly owing to a read error. The rearrangement uses TRBV29-1 and TRBJ2-5, with TRBD2 identical over 11 bases. This CDR3 has 13 amino acids. The V gene's germline CDR1 is SQVTM and CDR2 ANQGSEA. The CDR3 reads CSVEFSSGGPYEF. CDR3 nucleotide sequence: TGCAGCGTTGAGTTTTCTAGCGGGGGGCCTTACGAATTC.

This clonotype has ten or more counts. The rearrangement joins TRBV12-3 or TRBV12-4 to TRBJ1-4, with D unclear. This CDR3 comprises 13 residues. Trimming removed 3 bases from V and 5 bases from J, with 7 bases in between. Here the CDR3 DNA reads TGTGCCAGCAGTTTGGGCACCAATGAAAAACTGTTTTTT. Its translation is CASSLGTNEKLFF.

With regard to this clonotype: Relative to the germline gene, one junction end is altered; a read error may explain this. J is TRBJ2-5 and V is TRBV3-1; 11 bases match TRBD2. The CDR3 contains 17 residues. Germline CDR1 is LGHDT and CDR2 is YNNKEL (reference sequence). CDR3 bases: TGTGCCAGCGGCCAAGTAGATAGCGGGAGGGCCTTGGAGACCCAGTACTTC. Protein product: CASGQVDSGRALETQYF.